Following are 26 T cell receptor beta chains from one sample sequenced in a study of response to subunit inactivated influenza vaccine. TCRdb redid the calling of the RT-PCR reads with MiXCR, one entry per CDR3 protein. This sample has about 180,000 distinct CDR3 sequences, with approximately 9.2% found just once. The sequencing here drew on non-naive T cells sorted from PBMCs, taken on the day of vaccination. The origin of the receptors is a man aged 45-60 years who received an inactivated influenza vaccine.

CDR3 sequence reads: CASSLATAINGNTIYF. For the CDR3, the DNA is TGTGCCAGCAGCTTGGCGACAGCGATTAATGGAAACACCATATATTTT. V usage is TRBV7-2 and J usage is TRBJ1-3; possibly TRBD1 for D (5 bases). V was cut by 3 bases and J by 3 bases, with 15 bases left in between. Germline values: CDR1 SGHTA, CDR2 FQGNSA. The CDR3 is 16 amino acids.

This clonotype showed up just a few times. This chain connects TRBV20-1 to TRBJ2-2, with 8 bases aligning to TRBD2. Germline V gives CDR1 DFQATT, CDR2 SNEGSKA (reference sequence). The CDR3 spans 17 residues. Trimming removed 1 base from V and 3 bases from J; junction bases left unmatched: 10. CDR3 sequence reads: CSARAGIAGYHTGELFF. Written as DNA, the CDR3 is TGCAGTGCTAGAGCGGGTATAGCGGGATACCACACCGGGGAGCTGTTTTTT.

This clonotype appeared many times. The CDR3 coding sequence is TGTGCCAGCAGCTTACGAGGACTAGCGGGGGGCGATGAGCAGTTCTTC. Its protein product is CASSLRGLAGGDEQFF. This chain uses TRBV7-9 with TRBJ2-1; TRBD2 agrees at 14 bases. This CDR3 spans 16 amino acids. The trim removed 2 bases at V and 8 bases at J, leaving 5 bases unmatched. CDR1 SEHNR and CDR2 FQNEAQ come from the germline V gene (reference sequence).

The J gene is TRBJ1-5, the V gene TRBV25-1, with D perhaps TRBD1 (5 bases). V lost 11 bases to trimming and J lost 0 bases, with 14 bases between them. From germline, CDR1 is MGHDK and CDR2 SYGVNS. The length of the CDR3 is 14 residues. This chain's CDR3 is CAVAGTYSNQPQHF. The DNA for the CDR3 is TGTGCCGTGGCGGGGACCTATAGCAATCAGCCCCAGCATTTT.

This clonotype came up a few times. In DNA form, the CDR3 reads TGTGCCACCAGCAAGGGGACAGGGGGCTCCTACGAGCAGTACTTC. Translated, it gives CATSKGTGGSYEQYF. V and J are TRBV15 and TRBJ2-7; the match to TRBD1 covers 11 bases. The germline V gene has CDR1 LNHNV and CDR2 YYDKDF (reference sequence). The CDR3 loop spans 15 amino acids. Trimming at V came to 4 bases and at J to 0 bases, leaving 2 bases not matched to a gene.

This clonotype was observed many times. The chain uses TRBV12-3 or TRBV12-4 and TRBJ1-1, with D perhaps TRBD1 (6 bases). The CDR3 covers 15 residues. V lost 4 bases, J lost 1 base, and 13 bases lay in between. The CDR3 sequence is CASSSHRERNTEAFF. The DNA for the CDR3 is TGTGCCAGCAGTTCCCACAGGGAGAGGAACACTGAAGCTTTCTTT.

The chain employs TRBV6-5 and TRBJ1-2, with D tentatively TRBD1 (5 bases). The ends were cut back, 4 bases at V and 3 bases at J, with 12 bases in the middle. This CDR3 comprises 14 residues. CDR1 MNHEY and CDR2 SVGAGI come from the germline V gene. Written as DNA, the CDR3 is TGTGCCAGCAGTTCAACAGGAAGTTACTATGGCTACACCTTC. Translation gives CASSSTGSYYGYTF.

The chain recombines TRBV9 with TRBJ2-2; D gene unclear. From germline, CDR1 is SGDLS and CDR2 YYNGEE. CDR3 length equals 15 residues. V lost 0 bases to trimming and J lost 0 bases, with 6 bases between them. The CDR3 coding sequence is TGTGCCAGCAGCGTAGGGCAGACGAACACCGGGGAGCTGTTTTTT. Its translation is CASSVGQTNTGELFF.

The chain links TRBV5-5 to TRBJ2-7; D may be TRBD1 (5 bases). Per the germline V gene, CDR1 is SGHKS and CDR2 is YYEKEE (reference sequence). The CDR3 spans 15 residues. Deletions cut 0 bases from V and 4 bases from J, with 14 bases between. The CDR3 DNA follows: TGTGCCAGCAGCTTGGGGCAGGGTCGAGGATACGAGCAGTACTTC. It specifies CASSLGQGRGYEQYF. The complete variable domain, with remaining parts taken from reference TRBV5-5 and TRBJ2-7, reads DAGVTQSPTHLIKTRGQQVTLRCSPISGHKSVSWYQQVLGQGPQFIFQYYEKEERGRGNFPDRFSARQFPNYSSELNVNALLLGDSALYLCASSLGQGRGYEQYFGPGTRLTVT.

A few counts support this clonotype. The V gene is TRBV20-1, the J gene TRBJ2-7; D gene unclear. Trimming stripped 3 bases from V and 3 bases from J, with 9 bases between. The CDR3 consists of 12 residues. CDR1 DFQATT and CDR2 SNEGSKA come from the germline V gene (reference sequence). The CDR3 DNA reads TGCAGTGCTAGTGGGAAGCTCTACGAGCAGTACTTC. Translation: CSASGKLYEQYF.

This clonotype has just a few counts. The chain joins TRBV7-9 to TRBJ2-5; possibly TRBD1 for D (6 bases). Germline assignment: CDR1 SEHNR and CDR2 FQNEAQ (reference sequence). CDR3 length equals 14 residues. The V end lost 1 base, the J end lost 2 bases, and 8 bases lay between the germline ends. CDR3 residues: CASSLVQGQETQYF. The CDR3, as DNA: TGTGCCAGCAGCTTAGTACAGGGTCAAGAGACCCAGTACTTC.

This clonotype was detected only a few times. DNA of the CDR3: TGTGCCAGCAGCCACGCTAGCGCCGAGCAGTTCTTC. Protein: CASSHASAEQFF. The V and J genes are TRBV11-1 and TRBJ2-1; tentative D call: TRBD2 (6 bases). Germline loops: CDR1 SGHAT, CDR2 FQDESV (reference sequence). The CDR3 consists of 12 residues. Trimming removed 5 bases at V and 10 bases at J, with 12 bases between.

This clonotype has a handful of counts. The genes are TRBV27 and TRBJ1-2; D gene ambiguous. Between the trimmed V and J ends, which lost 0 bases and 4 bases, there was a span of 9 bases. Germline CDR1 MNHEY, CDR2 SMNVEV (reference sequence). CDR3 size: 14 residues. The CDR3 loop reads CASSLSGTLYGYTF. The CDR3 nucleotides read TGTGCCAGCAGTTTATCAGGAACCCTCTATGGCTACACCTTC.

This clonotype occurred a few times. V and J are TRBV4-1 and TRBJ2-5; D gene ambiguous. The CDR3 is made up of 15 amino acids. V was shortened by 0 bases and J by 7 bases, with 15 bases between the two germline ends. Germline values: CDR1 MGHRA, CDR2 YSYEKL. CDR3 in DNA: TGCGCCAGCAGCCAAGAGGCAGGCAGACGGTGGACCCAGTACTTC. This translates into CASSQEAGRRWTQYF.

The chain is built from TRBV12-3 or TRBV12-4 and TRBJ1-5; 7 positions agree with TRBD1. This CDR3 region has 14 residues. V lost 6 bases to trimming and J lost 0 bases; unmatched junction nucleotides: 2. CDR3 region: CASRGQYSNQPQHF. The CDR3 DNA reads TGTGCCAGCAGGGGACAGTATAGCAATCAGCCCCAGCATTTT.

The rearrangement joins TRBV4-3 to TRBJ2-7, with 12 bases identical to TRBD1. The J segment lost 6 bases and the V segment lost 0 bases, leaving 0 bases of the junction unmatched. The CDR3 runs to 14 residues. The germline V gene has CDR1 LGHNA and CDR2 YSLEER. CDR3 sequence reads: CASSQEGQGAEQYF. In nucleotides, the CDR3 is TGCGCCAGCAGCCAAGAGGGACAGGGGGCCGAGCAGTACTTC.

There are many counts of this clonotype. The J gene is TRBJ2-3, the V gene TRBV11-2, with 12 bases aligning to TRBD2. Germline lookup yields CDR1 SGHAT and CDR2 FQNNGV. Losses at the gene ends were 1 base for V and 3 bases for J; bases not matched to a gene: 8. This CDR3 contains 18 residues. CDR3 residues: CASSLVVTSGRLTDTQYF. The CDR3 nucleotides read TGTGCCAGCAGCTTAGTAGTTACTAGCGGGAGGCTTACAGATACGCAGTATTTT. Drawing the rest from reference TRBV11-2 and TRBJ2-3, the complete variable domain is EAGVAQSPRYKIIEKRQSVAFWCNPISGHATLYWYQQILGQGPKLLIQFQNNGVVDDSQLPKDRFSAERLKGVDSTLKIQPAKLEDSAVYLCASSLVVTSGRLTDTQYFGPGTRLTVL.

This rearrangement joins TRBV7-7 to TRBJ2-7, with D uncertain. From germline, CDR1 is SSHAT and CDR2 FNYEAQ (reference sequence). CDR3 length equals 12 residues. CDR3 in amino acids: CATSMGWDEQYF. The CDR3 DNA reads TGTGCTACCTCTATGGGGTGGGACGAGCAGTACTTC. The full variable domain, completed using reference TRBV7-7 and TRBJ2-7, is GAGVSQSPRYKVTKRGQDVTLRCDPISSHATLYWYQQALGQGPEFLTYFNYEAQPDKSGLPSDRFSAERPEGSISTLTIQRTEQRDSAMYRCATSMGWDEQYFGPGTRLTVT.

This chain uses TRBV6-1 with TRBJ2-3, with D perhaps matching TRBD1 or TRBD2 (5 bases each). Germline V gives CDR1 MNHNS, CDR2 SASEGT. V was pared by 5 bases and J by 1 base, with 13 bases between. The CDR3 is made up of 15 amino acids. The CDR3 DNA reads TGTGCCAGCAGTCTCCGGGACGCCGGCACAGATACGCAGTATTTT. Protein: CASSLRDAGTDTQYF.

This chain joins TRBV10-3 and TRBJ1-2; D is perhaps TRBD1 (6 bases). CDR1 is ENHRY and CDR2 is SYGVKD in the germline V gene. Trimming removed 4 bases from V and 4 bases from J, with 13 bases in between. The CDR3 consists of 14 residues. As DNA, the CDR3 is TGTGCCATCAGTGGAACAGGGATCGGCTATGGCTACACCTTC. Translating it yields CAISGTGIGYGYTF.

This clonotype was seen many times. J is TRBJ2-1 and V is TRBV7-9; D is uncertain. The V gene's germline CDR1 is SEHNR and CDR2 FQNEAQ (reference sequence). Trimming removed 4 bases at V and 8 bases at J, with 6 bases between. The CDR3 extends over 11 amino acids. CDR3 bases: TGTGCCAGCAGCTCTGGGTATGAGCAGTTCTTC. This encodes CASSSGYEQFF.

This clonotype was recorded at least ten times. The chain joins TRBV24-1 to TRBJ2-7; D remains ambiguous. The CDR3 length is 11 residues. Trimming took 2 bases from V and 12 from J, leaving 10 bases between them. Germline assignment: CDR1 KGHDR and CDR2 SFDVKD. The chain's CDR3 is CATSDSQVWYF. The DNA for the CDR3 is TGTGCCACCAGTGATTCCCAGGTATGGTACTTC.

This clonotype came up a few times. This chain joins TRBV6-1 and TRBJ1-5; TRBD1 matches 9 bases. CDR1 MNHNS and CDR2 SASEGT come from the germline V gene. The CDR3 contains 13 residues. The V segment lost 8 bases and the J segment 1 base; nucleotides outside the gene matches: 0. The CDR3 DNA sequence: TGTGCCAGCGGGACAGGGAGCAATCAGCCCCAGCATTTT. Encoded protein: CASGTGSNQPQHF.

This clonotype has more than one count but fewer than ten. CDR3 sequence reads: CASSLDIWGAEQFF. The CDR3 DNA reads as TGCGCCAGCAGCCTGGATATTTGGGGAGCTGAGCAGTTCTTC. The rearrangement uses TRBV4-1 and TRBJ2-1; a possible D gene is TRBD2 (5 bases). The CDR3 runs 14 residues. Trimming removed 4 bases from V and 9 bases from J, with 16 bases in between. Looked up from germline, CDR1 is MGHRA and CDR2 is YSYEKL.

This clonotype came up a few times. DNA of the CDR3: TGTGCCAGCAGCGGGGCTAGCGGGGCTATTTCCTACAATGAGCAGTTCTTC. It specifies CASSGASGAISYNEQFF. This chain joins TRBV7-8 and TRBJ2-1; 9 bases agree with TRBD2. CDR3 size: 17 residues. Looked up from germline, CDR1 is SGHVS and CDR2 is FQNEAQ. J gave up 1 base and V 5 bases, and 9 bases lay outside the gene matches.

This clonotype showed up many times. This rearrangement joins TRBV9 to TRBJ2-2; D gene unclear. The V and J ends lost 0 bases and 5 bases respectively, with 11 bases between them. Germline V gene sequence: CDR1 SGDLS, CDR2 YYNGEE. CDR3 length: 15 amino acids. The CDR3 is CASSVDRVTTGELFF. CDR3 nucleotide sequence: TGTGCCAGCAGCGTAGATCGGGTGACGACCGGGGAGCTGTTTTTT.